A selection of T cell receptor beta chains follows, all from one sample in a study of OX40 agonist ivuxolimab in advanced cancers. TCRdb keeps only in-frame clones here, not all; method: immunoSEQ multiplex PCR. The data hold some 60,000 clones, with around 93% observed a single time. This sample comprised CD4+ or CD8+ T cells sorted from blood, obtained in a trial of the OX40 agonist ivuxolimab. The source is an adult with an advanced solid tumor such as melanoma, head and neck, liver or kidney cancer. CDR3s include the opening cysteine and the closing phenylalanine or tryptophan. The D gene is left open where the match is weak.

d_call	v_call	j_call	cdr3_nt	cdr3_aa
TRBD1	TRBV7-8	TRBJ2-7	TGTGCCAGCAGCTTAGAGGGACAGGGGGACGAGCAGTACTTC	CASSLEGQGDEQYF
-	TRBV29-1	TRBJ2-7	TGCAGCGCCGAAGGGGCAGCCTACGAGCAGTACTTC	CSAEGAAYEQYF
TRBD1	TRBV19	TRBJ1-2	TGTGCCAGTAGTATGGGACAGGGGGTATATGGCTACACCTTC	CASSMGQGVYGYTF
TRBD1	TRBV23-1	TRBJ1-2	TGCGCCAGCAGTCAGGGGACAGAGGACACCTTC	CASSQGTEDTF
-	TRBV7-8	TRBJ1-1	TGTGCCAGCAGCCCCGACGTAAACACTGAAGCTTTCTTT	CASSPDVNTEAFF
-	TRBV29-1	TRBJ2-7	TGCAGCGTTTCCTCCCAGGGAGGATCCTACGAGCAGTACTTC	CSVSSQGGSYEQYF
-	TRBV11-2	TRBJ2-7	TGTGCCAGCAGCTTAGAAGTGTGGGGAGACGAGCAGTACTTC	CASSLEVWGDEQYF
-	TRBV28	TRBJ1-2	TGTGCCAGCAGTAAGATCGACAGGAGAACGTATGGCTACACCTTC	CASSKIDRRTYGYTF
-	TRBV7-9	TRBJ1-6	TGTGCCAGCAGCTTCGGGACGGCCGGGCTCCTCCACTTT	CASSFGTAGLLHF
-	TRBV6-1	TRBJ2-7	TGTGCCAGCAGGAAGGACCAGGTGACCTACGAGCAGTACTTC	CASRKDQVTYEQYF